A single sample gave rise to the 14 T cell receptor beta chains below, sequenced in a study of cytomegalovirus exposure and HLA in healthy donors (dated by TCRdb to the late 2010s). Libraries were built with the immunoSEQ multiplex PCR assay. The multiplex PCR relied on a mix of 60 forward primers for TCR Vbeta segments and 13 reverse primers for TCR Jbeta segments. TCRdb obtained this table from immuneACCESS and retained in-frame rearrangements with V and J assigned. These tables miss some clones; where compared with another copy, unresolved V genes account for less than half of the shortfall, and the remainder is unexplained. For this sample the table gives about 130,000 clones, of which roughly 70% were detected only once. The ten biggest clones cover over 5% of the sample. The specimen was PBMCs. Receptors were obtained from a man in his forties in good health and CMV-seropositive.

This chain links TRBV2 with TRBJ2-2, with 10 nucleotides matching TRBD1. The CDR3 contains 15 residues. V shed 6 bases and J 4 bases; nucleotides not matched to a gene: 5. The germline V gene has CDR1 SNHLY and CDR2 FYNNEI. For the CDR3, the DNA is TGTGCCAGCAGAGGGACAGGGGTAGGCACCGGGGAGCTGTTTTTT. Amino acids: CASRGTGVGTGELFF.

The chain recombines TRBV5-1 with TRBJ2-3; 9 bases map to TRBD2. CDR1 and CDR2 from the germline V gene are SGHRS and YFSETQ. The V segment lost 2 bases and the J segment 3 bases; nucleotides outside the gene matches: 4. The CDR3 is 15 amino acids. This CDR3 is CASSLDSGGTDTQYF. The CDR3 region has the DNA TGCGCCAGCAGCTTAGACAGCGGGGGGACAGATACGCAGTATTTT.

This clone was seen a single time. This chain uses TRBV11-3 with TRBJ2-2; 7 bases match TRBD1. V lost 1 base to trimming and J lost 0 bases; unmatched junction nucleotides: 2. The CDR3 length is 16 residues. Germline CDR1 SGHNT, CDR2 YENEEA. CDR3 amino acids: CASSLGGGSNTGELFF. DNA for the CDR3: TGTGCCAGCAGCTTAGGAGGGGGCTCGAACACCGGGGAGCTGTTTTTT.

The CDR3 DNA reads as TGTGCCAGCAGCCTTACAGGGGTTTCTTTCCAGCAGTACTTC. It yields the protein CASSLTGVSFQQYF. The V and J genes are TRBV7-2 and TRBJ2-7, with 7 positions matching TRBD1. This CDR3 has 14 amino acids. Per germline, CDR1 SGHTA and CDR2 FQGNSA. V lost 5 bases, J lost 8 bases, and 12 bases stayed unmatched.

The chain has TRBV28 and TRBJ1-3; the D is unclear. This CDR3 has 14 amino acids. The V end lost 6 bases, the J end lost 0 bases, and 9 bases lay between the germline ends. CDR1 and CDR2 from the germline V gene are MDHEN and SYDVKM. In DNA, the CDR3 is TGTGCCAGCAGCCGAGGTGGCTCTGGAAACACCATATATTTT. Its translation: CASSRGGSGNTIYF.

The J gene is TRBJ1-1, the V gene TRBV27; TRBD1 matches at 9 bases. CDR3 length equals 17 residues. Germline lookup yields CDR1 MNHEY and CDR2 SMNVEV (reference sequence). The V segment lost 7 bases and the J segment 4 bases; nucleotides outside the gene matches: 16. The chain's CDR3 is CASNTVRQGERLTEAFF. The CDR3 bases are TGTGCCAGCAACACTGTAAGACAGGGGGAGAGGCTCACTGAAGCTTTCTTT.

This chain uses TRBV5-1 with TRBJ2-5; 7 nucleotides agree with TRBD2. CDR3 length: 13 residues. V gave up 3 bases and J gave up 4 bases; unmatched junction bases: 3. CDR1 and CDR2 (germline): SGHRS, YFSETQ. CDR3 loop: CASSYGGLETQYF. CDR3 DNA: TGCGCCAGCAGCTACGGGGGGTTAGAGACCCAGTACTTC.

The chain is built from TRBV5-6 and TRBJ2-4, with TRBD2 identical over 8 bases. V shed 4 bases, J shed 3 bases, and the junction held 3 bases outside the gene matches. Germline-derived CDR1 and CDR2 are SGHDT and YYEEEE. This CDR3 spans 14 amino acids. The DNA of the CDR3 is TGTGCCAGCAGCAAACTAGCGGACAAAAACATTCAGTACTTC. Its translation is CASSKLADKNIQYF.

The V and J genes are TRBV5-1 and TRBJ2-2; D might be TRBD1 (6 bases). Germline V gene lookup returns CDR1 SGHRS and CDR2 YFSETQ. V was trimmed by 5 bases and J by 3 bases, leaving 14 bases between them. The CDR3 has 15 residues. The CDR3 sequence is CASRRQVGDTGELFF. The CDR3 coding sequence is TGCGCCAGCAGAAGACAGGTTGGCGACACCGGGGAGCTGTTTTTT.

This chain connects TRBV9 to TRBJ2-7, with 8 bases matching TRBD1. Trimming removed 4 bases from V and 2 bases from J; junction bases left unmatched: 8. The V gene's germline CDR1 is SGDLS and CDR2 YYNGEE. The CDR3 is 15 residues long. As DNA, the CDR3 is TGTGCCAGCAGCCCAGGGGGACAGGCGCCCTACGAGCAGTACTTC. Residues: CASSPGGQAPYEQYF.

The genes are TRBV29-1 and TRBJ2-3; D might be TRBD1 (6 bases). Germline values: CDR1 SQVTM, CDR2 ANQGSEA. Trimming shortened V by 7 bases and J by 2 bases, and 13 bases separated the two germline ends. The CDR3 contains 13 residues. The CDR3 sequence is CSAIGQNTDTQYF. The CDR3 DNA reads TGCAGCGCTATAGGACAGAACACAGATACGCAGTATTTT.

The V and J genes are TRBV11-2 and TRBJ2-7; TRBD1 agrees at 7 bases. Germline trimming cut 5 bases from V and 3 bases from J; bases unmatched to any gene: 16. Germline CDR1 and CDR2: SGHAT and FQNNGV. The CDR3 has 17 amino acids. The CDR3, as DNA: TGTGCCAGCAGCAGTCTAGGGACAGCAAGGCCCATCTACGAGCAGTACTTC. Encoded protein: CASSSLGTARPIYEQYF.

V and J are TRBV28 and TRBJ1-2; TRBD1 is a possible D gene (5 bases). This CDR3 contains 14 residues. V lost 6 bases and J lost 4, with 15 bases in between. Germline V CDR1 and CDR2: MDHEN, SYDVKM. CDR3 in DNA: TGTGCCAGCAGCCCCGGGGGGTCGGGCTATGGCTACACCTTC. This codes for CASSPGGSGYGYTF.

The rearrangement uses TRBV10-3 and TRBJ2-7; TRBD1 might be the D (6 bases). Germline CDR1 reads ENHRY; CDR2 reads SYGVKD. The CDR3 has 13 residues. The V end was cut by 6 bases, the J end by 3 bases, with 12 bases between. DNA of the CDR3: TGTGCCATCAGGGGGGACACCTACTACGAGCAGTACTTC. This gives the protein CAIRGDTYYEQYF.